This T cell receptor (beta chain) derives from a study of a mutant IDH1 vaccine in newly diagnosed glioma. Trimming took 8 bases from V and 0 from J, leaving 10 bases between them. CDR1 and CDR2 from the germline V gene are LNHDA and SQIVND (reference sequence). There are 13 residues in the CDR3. The time point here: week 35, safety follow-up. The investigators gave 300 ug of mutant IDH1 20-mer peptide in each vaccine dose, together with topical imiquimod. Points on this clone: No antigen is known for it.

Assay: immunoSEQ multiplex PCR; the TCRdb copy retains only in-frame clones and omits some. The table has 35,000 to 50,000 clones, roughly 80% seen once; the top ten hold about 4.6%. The TCR sequence derives from a woman aged 45 to 65 with glioma. The starting material was PBMCs, obtained from a glioma patient whose treatment included an IDH1 peptide vaccine. The chain combines TRBV19 with TRBJ1-1; D not certain. The CDR3 reads CASYGYLNTEAFF. As DNA, the CDR3 is TGTGCCAGTTACGGCTACTTGAACACTGAAGCTTTCTTT.